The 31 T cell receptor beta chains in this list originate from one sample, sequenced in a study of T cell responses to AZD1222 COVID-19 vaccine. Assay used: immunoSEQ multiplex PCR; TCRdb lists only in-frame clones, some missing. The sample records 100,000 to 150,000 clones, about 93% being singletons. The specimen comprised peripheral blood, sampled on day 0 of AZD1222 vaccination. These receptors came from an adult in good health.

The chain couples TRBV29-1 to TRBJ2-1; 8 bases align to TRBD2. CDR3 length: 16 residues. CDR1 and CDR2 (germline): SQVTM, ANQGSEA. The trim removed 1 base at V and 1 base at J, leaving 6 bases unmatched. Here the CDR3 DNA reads TGCAGCGTTGAAGGCGCTAGCGGGCCTTCCTACAATGAGCAGTTCTTC. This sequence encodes CSVEGASGPSYNEQFF.

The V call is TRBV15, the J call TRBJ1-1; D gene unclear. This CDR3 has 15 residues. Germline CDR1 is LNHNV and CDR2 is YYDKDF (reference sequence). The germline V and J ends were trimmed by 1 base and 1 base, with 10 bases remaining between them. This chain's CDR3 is CATSRGGSQNTEAFF. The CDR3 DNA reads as TGTGCCACCAGCAGAGGAGGTTCCCAGAACACTGAAGCTTTCTTT.

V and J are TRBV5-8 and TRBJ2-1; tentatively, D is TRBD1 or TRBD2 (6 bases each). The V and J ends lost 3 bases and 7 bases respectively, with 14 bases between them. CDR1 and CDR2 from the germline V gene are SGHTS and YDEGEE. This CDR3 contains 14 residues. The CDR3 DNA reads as TGTGCCAGCAGCTCCCGAGGAGGGGGGAATGAGCAGTTCTTC. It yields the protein CASSSRGGGNEQFF.

The CDR3 reads CSAGVGGAFF. The CDR3 DNA reads TGCAGTGCTGGCGTCGGAGGGGCTTTCTTT. The chain couples TRBV20-1 to TRBJ1-1; no clear D gene. Germline V gene sequence: CDR1 DFQATT, CDR2 SNEGSKA (reference sequence). Between the trimmed V and J ends, which lost 5 bases and 11 bases, there was a span of 12 bases. The CDR3 length is 10 residues.

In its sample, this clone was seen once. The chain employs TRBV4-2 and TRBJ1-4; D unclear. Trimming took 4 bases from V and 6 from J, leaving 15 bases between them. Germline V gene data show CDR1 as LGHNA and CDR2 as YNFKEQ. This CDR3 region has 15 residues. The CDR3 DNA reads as TGTGCCAGCAGCCCCTATGTTCCCGGGCATGAAAAACTGTTTTTT. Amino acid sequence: CASSPYVPGHEKLFF.

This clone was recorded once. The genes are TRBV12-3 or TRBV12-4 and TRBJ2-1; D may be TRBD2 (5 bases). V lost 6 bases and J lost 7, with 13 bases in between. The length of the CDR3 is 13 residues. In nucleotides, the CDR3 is TGTGCCAGCAGGGAGGAGGCCTTTAATGAGCAGTTCTTC. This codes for CASREEAFNEQFF.

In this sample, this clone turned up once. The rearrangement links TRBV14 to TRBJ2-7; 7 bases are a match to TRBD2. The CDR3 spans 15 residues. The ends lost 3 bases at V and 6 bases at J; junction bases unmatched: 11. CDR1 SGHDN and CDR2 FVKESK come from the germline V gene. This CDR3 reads CASSHPIGGGIEQYF. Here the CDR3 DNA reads TGTGCCAGCAGCCACCCCATCGGGGGAGGGATCGAGCAGTACTTC.

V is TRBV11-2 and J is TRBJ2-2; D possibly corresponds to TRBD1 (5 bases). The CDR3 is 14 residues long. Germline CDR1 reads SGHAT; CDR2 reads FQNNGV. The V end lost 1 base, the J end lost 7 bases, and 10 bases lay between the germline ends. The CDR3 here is CASSLARAGGELFF. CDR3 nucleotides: TGTGCCAGCAGCTTAGCCAGGGCTGGCGGGGAGCTGTTTTTT.

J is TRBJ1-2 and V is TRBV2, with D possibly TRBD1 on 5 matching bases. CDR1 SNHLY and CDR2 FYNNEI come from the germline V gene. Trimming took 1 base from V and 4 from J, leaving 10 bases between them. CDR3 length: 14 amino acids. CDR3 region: CASSEVRVSYGYTF. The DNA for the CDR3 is TGTGCCAGCAGTGAAGTCAGGGTATCCTATGGCTACACCTTC.

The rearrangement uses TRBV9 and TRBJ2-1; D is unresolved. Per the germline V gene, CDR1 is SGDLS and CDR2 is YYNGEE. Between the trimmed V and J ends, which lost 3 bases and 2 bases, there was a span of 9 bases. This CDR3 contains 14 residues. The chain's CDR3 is CASSESAAYNEQFF. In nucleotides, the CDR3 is TGTGCCAGCAGCGAGAGTGCAGCCTACAATGAGCAGTTCTTC.

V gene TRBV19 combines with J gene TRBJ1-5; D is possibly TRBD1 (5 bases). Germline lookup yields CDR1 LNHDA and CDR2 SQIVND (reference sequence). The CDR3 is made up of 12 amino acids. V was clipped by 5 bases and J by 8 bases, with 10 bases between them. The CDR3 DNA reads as TGTGCCAGTAGTCACCAGGGAGAGCCCCAGCATTTT. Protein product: CASSHQGEPQHF.

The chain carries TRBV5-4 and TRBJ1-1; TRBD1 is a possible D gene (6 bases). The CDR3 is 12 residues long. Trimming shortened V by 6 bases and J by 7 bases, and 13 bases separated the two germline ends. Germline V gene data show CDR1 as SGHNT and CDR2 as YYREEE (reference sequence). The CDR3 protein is CASIGGDDEAFF. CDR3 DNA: TGTGCCAGCATAGGGGGGGACGATGAAGCTTTCTTT.

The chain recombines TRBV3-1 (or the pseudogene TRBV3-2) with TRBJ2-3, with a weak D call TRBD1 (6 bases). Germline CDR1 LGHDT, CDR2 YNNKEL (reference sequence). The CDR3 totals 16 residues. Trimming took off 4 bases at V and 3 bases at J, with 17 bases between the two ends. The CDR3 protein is CASSPFIGGSTDTQYF. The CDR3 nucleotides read TGTGCCAGCAGCCCCTTTATTGGGGGCTCTACAGATACGCAGTATTTT.

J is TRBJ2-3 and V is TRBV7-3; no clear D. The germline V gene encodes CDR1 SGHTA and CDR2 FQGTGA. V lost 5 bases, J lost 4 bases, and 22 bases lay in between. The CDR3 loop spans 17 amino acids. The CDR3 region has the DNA TGTGCCAGCAGCCCCGAGAAGGCGCATAATGGGGCAGATACGCAGTATTTT. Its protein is CASSPEKAHNGADTQYF. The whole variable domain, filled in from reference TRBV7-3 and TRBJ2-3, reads GAGVSQTPSNKVTEKGKYVELRCDPISGHTALYWYRQSLGQGPEFLIYFQGTGAADDSGLPNDRFFAVRPEGSVSTLKIQRTERGDSAVYLCASSPEKAHNGADTQYFGPGTRLTVL.

The DNA for the CDR3 is TGTGCCAGCAGTTACGGGTCAGGGGCGGTTGGTTCACCCCTCCACTTT. This translates into CASSYGSGAVGSPLHF. The chain has TRBV6-5 and TRBJ1-6; the D gene is possibly TRBD1 (6 bases). This CDR3 region has 16 residues. The germline CDR1 and CDR2 sequences are MNHEY and SVGAGI. Trimming removed 2 bases from V and 9 bases from J, with 17 bases in between.

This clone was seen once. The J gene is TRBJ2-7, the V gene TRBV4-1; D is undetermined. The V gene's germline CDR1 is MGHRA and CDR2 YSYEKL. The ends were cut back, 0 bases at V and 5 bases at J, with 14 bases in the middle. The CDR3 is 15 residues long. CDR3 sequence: CASSQDRPSTDEQYF. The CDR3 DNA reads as TGCGCCAGCAGCCAAGACAGGCCTAGTACCGACGAGCAGTACTTC.

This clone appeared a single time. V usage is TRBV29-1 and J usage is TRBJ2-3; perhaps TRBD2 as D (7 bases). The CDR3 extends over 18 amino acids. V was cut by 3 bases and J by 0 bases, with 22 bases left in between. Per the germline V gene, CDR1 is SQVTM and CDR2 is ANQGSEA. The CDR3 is CSVEFPGGPHSSTDTQYF. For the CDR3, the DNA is TGCAGCGTTGAGTTCCCGGGGGGCCCACACTCTAGCACAGATACGCAGTATTTT.

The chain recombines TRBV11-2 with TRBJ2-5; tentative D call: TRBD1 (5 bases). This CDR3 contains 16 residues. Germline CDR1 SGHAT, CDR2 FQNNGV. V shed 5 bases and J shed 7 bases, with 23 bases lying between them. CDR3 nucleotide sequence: TGTGCCAGCAGCGGCCTCGACAGATCCGGTTGGTGGACCCAGTACTTC. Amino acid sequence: CASSGLDRSGWWTQYF.

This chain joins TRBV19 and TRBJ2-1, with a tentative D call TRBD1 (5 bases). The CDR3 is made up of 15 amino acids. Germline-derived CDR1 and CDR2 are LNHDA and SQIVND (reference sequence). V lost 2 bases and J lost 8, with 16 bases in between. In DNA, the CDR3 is TGTGCCAGTAGTATACTTCAGGGAATTAGGCATGAGCAGTTCTTC. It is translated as CASSILQGIRHEQFF.

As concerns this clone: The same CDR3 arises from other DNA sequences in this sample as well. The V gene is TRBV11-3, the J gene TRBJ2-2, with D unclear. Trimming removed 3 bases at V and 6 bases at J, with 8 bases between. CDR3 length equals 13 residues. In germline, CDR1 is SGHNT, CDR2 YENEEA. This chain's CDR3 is CASSFGYAGELFF. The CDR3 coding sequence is TGTGCCAGCAGCTTCGGTTACGCCGGGGAGCTGTTTTTT.

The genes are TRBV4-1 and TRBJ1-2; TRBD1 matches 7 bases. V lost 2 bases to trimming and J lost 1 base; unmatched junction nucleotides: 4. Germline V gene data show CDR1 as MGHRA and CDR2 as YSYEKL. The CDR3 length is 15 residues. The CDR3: CASSQNRGINYGYTF. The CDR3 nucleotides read TGCGCCAGCAGCCAAAACAGGGGAATTAACTATGGCTACACCTTC.

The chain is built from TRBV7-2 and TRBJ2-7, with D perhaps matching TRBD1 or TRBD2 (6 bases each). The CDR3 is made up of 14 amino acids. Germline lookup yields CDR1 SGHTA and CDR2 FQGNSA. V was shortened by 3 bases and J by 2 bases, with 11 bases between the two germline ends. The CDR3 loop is CASSFLRGPYEQYF. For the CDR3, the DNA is TGTGCCAGCAGCTTTTTACGGGGGCCCTACGAGCAGTACTTC.

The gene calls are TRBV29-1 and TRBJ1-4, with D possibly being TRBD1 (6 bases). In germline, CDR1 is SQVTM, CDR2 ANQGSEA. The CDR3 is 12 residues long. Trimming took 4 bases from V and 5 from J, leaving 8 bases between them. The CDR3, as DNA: TGCAGCGTTGGACAGGCCAATGAAAAACTGTTTTTT. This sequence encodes CSVGQANEKLFF.

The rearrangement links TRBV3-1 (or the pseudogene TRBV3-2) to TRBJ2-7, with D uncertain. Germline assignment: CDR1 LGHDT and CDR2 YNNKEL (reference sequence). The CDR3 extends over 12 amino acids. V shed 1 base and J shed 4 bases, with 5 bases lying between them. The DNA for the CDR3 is TGTGCCAGCAGCCAAGTCGGGTACGAGCAGTACTTC. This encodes CASSQVGYEQYF.

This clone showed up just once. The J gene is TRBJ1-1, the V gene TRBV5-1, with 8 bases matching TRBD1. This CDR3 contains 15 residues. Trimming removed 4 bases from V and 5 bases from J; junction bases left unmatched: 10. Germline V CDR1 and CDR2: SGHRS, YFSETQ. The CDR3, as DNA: TGCGCCAGCAGCCCCGACAGGGGTGTAGCGACTGAAGCTTTCTTT. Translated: CASSPDRGVATEAFF.

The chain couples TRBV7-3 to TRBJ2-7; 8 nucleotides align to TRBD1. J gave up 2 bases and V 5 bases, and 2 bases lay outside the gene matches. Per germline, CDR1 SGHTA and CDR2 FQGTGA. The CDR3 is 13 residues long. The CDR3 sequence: CASSRGQAYEQYF. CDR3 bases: TGTGCCAGCAGCCGGGGACAGGCCTACGAGCAGTACTTC.

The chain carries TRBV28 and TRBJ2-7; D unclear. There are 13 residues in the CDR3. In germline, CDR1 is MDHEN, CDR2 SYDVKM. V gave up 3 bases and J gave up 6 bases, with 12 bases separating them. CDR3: CASSFMGTFEQYF. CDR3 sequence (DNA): TGTGCCAGCAGTTTTATGGGTACATTCGAGCAGTACTTC.

CDR3 sequence: CASSHLILAGETGELFF. CDR3 in DNA: TGCGCCAGCAGCCACCTGATTTTAGCGGGGGAGACCGGGGAGCTGTTTTTT. The rearrangement uses TRBV5-1 and TRBJ2-2; TRBD2 matches at 9 bases. With V trimmed by 4 bases and J by 5 bases, 12 bases remained unmatched. This CDR3 comprises 17 residues. CDR1 and CDR2 from the germline V gene are SGHRS and YFSETQ.

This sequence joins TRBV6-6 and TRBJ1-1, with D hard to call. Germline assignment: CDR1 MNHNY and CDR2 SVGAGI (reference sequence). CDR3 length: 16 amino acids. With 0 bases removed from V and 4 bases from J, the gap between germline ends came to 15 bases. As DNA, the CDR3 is TGTGCCAGCAGTTACTCGCGCTCGGAGGGTAGCACTGAAGCTTTCTTT. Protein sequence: CASSYSRSEGSTEAFF.

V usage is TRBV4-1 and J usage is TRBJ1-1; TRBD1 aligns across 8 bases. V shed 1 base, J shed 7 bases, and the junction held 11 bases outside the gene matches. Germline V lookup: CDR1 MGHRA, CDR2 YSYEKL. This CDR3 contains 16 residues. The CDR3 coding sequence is TGCGCCAGCAGCCAAGGCCAACAGGGGGGGCTGAATGAAGCTTTCTTT. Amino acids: CASSQGQQGGLNEAFF.

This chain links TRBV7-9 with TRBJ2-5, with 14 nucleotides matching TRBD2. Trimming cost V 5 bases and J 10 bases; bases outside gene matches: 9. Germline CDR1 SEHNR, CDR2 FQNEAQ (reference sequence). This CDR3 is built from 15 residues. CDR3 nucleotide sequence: TGTGCCAGCAGCCCACTGACTAGCGGGGGGGCCATCCAGTACTTC. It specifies CASSPLTSGGAIQYF.